This T cell receptor beta chain derives from a study of spatial heterogeneity in lung cancer. One entry per CDR3 protein, called by TCRdb with MiXCR from the 5' RACE reads. The repertoire includes about 80,000 distinct CDR3 sequences, under 25% of them detected once, and about 6.8% sits in the top ten. Time point: sample taken at primary tumor resection. Unsorted tumor, nontumor lung tissue or cryopreserved PBMC supplied the whole RNA. This clonotype was observed a handful of times. V dropped 2 bases and J dropped 4 bases, with 11 bases sitting between them. The CDR3 totals 14 residues. The germline V gene encodes CDR1 KGHSH and CDR2 LQKENI.

The sequenced sample was PBMCs, obtained at surgery. The TCR was taken from a male donor with early-stage non-small cell lung cancer. The rearrangement joins TRBV18 to TRBJ2-5, with D perhaps matching TRBD2 (5 bases). The CDR3 DNA reads TGTGCCAGCTCACCATCCGGGATAGGAGAGACCCAGTACTTC. This codes for CASSPSGIGETQYF.